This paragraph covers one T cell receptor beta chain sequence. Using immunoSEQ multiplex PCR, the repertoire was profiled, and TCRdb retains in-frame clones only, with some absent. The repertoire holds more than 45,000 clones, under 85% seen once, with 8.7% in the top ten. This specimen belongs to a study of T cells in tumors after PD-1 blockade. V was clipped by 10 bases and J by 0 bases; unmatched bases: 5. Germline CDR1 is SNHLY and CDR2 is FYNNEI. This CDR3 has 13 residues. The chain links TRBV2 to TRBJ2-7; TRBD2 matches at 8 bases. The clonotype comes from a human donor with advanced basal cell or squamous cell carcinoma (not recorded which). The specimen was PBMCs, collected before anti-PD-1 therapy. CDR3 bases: TGTGCCACAGCGGGAGCCCGCTCCTACGAGCAGTACTTC. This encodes CATAGARSYEQYF.